A selection of T cell receptor beta chains follows, all from one sample in a study of patients and donors after allogeneic stem cell transplantation. In TCRdb, the RT-PCR reads were re-called with MiXCR into one record per CDR3 protein. The table has about 200,000 distinct CDR3 sequences, 40% to 45% seen once. Specimen: blood, either unsorted or a sorted T cell fraction (not recorded which). These receptors all come from a human donor who was either an allogeneic HSCT recipient or a stem cell or donor lymphocyte infusion donor (not recorded which). It is not recorded whose cells these are; they may come from a transplant donor. CDR3s include the opening cysteine and the closing phenylalanine or tryptophan. D genes are given only for firm matches. Size tells how often a clone was seen (once, few, many) or the class of an expanded clone, and some rows leave it out.

>once|NA|TRBV15|TRBJ2-1
TGTGCCACCAGCCAGGGACGGGGGTTTGAGCAGTTCTTC
CATSQGRGFEQFF
>few|TRBD2|TRBV20-1|TRBJ2-3
TGCAGTGCTAGAGAATGGCTAGCGGGAGCTGCAGATACGCAGTATTTT
CSAREWLAGAADTQYF
>NA|TRBD2|TRBV20-1|TRBJ2-3
TGCAGTGCAGGGAGGACTAGCGGGACCAGCACAGATACGCAGTATTTT
CSAGRTSGTSTDTQYF
>NA|NA|TRBV6-5|TRBJ2-3
TGTGCCAGCAGTTACACCGGACCATACACAGATACGCAGTATTTT
CASSYTGPYTDTQYF
>few|NA|TRBV7-2|TRBJ2-5
TGTGCCAGCACCTCAGAGGTTTCGGGGACCCAGTACTTC
CASTSEVSGTQYF
>NA|TRBD1|TRBV28|TRBJ1-5
TGTGCCAGCAGTAGCGACAGGGGGGTAAATCAGCCCCAGCATTTT
CASSSDRGVNQPQHF
>NA|TRBD2|TRBV4-1|TRBJ2-7
TGCGCCAGCAGCCAAGAGCGGGAGAGCGAGCAGTACTTC
CASSQERESEQYF
>few|TRBD1|TRBV7-2|TRBJ1-5
TGTGCCAGCAGCCCTACGACAGGGTCATTTCAGCCCCAGCATTTT
CASSPTTGSFQPQHF
>few|NA|TRBV6-5|TRBJ1-1
TGTGCCAGCAGTTACTTCCCAGGTCCGAACACTGAAGCTTTCTTT
CASSYFPGPNTEAFF
>NA|NA|TRBV2|TRBJ2-1
TGTGCCAGCACCCCGAGGACTTCTTATGAGCAGTTCTTC
CASTPRTSYEQFF
>NA|NA|TRBV3-1|TRBJ1-5
TGTGCCAGCAGCCAATTTATCTCAGGTCAGCCCCAGCATTTT
CASSQFISGQPQHF
>few|NA|TRBV12-3/TRBV12-4|TRBJ1-3
TGTGCCAGCAAAAGGGCCCCTGCTACTGGAAACACCATATATTTT
CASKRAPATGNTIYF
>NA|TRBD2|TRBV7-6|TRBJ2-1
TGTGCCAGCAGTATGTGGGGGGCTAGCGGGAGGGAAATTTACAATGAGCAGTTCTTC
CASSMWGASGREIYNEQFF
>few|NA|TRBV27|TRBJ1-6
TGTGCCAGCAGTTTGACAAGCGGGAATTCACCCCTCCACTTT
CASSLTSGNSPLHF
>NA|NA|TRBV7-9|TRBJ2-1
TGTGCCAGCAGCTTCGGTACTACCTCCTACAATGAGCAGTTCTTC
CASSFGTTSYNEQFF
>NA|NA|TRBV9|TRBJ2-2
TGTGCCAGCAGCGTCGTTGAGGGCGGGGAGCTGTTTTTT
CASSVVEGGELFF
>NA|NA|TRBV6-6|TRBJ1-6
TGTGCCAGCAGTTACCCCTATTCACCCCTCCACTTT
CASSYPYSPLHF
>NA|TRBD2|TRBV4-2|TRBJ2-2
TGTGCCAGCAGCCTATCCACCGGACTAGCGGGAGACACCGGGGAGCTGTTTTTT
CASSLSTGLAGDTGELFF
>NA|TRBD1|TRBV7-3|TRBJ2-1
TGTGCCAGCAGTTCAGGGACAGAAAATTACAATGAGCAGTTCTTC
CASSSGTENYNEQFF
>NA|TRBD1|TRBV20-1|TRBJ2-7
TGCAGTGCTAGAGCCCCCAGGGGGAGTTACGAGCAGTACTTC
CSARAPRGSYEQYF
>NA|NA|TRBV4-3|TRBJ1-1
TGCGCCAGCAGCCAAGTTCCCTACAGTACTGAAGCTTTCTTT
CASSQVPYSTEAFF
>NA|NA|TRBV12-3/TRBV12-4|TRBJ1-5
TGTGCCAGCAGTTTAGGGGACCGACAGCCCCAGCATTTT
CASSLGDRQPQHF
>NA|TRBD2|TRBV20-1|TRBJ2-1
TGCAGTGCTAGAGATCGGAGAGCGGGAGGCTACAATGAGCAGTTCTTC
CSARDRRAGGYNEQFF
>NA|NA|TRBV18|TRBJ2-3
TGTGCCAGCTCCCTCTTCACAGATACGCAGTATTTT
CASSLFTDTQYF
>NA|NA|TRBV20-1|TRBJ1-1
TGCAGTGCTCGCGAGGGAGGGGAAGCTTTCTTT
CSAREGGEAFF
>few|TRBD1|TRBV5-1|TRBJ2-6
TGCGCCAGCAGCTCCCGGACAGGGCGACTTATTACCCCCGGGGCCAACGTCCTGACTTTC
CASSSRTGRLITPGANVLTF
>once|TRBD2|TRBV12-3/TRBV12-4|TRBJ2-5
TGTGCCAGCAGGCTAGCGGGACAAGAGACCCAGTACTTC
CASRLAGQETQYF
>NA|NA|TRBV28|TRBJ1-2
TGTGCCAGCAGTTTAAGCCAGAGCGGCTACACCTTC
CASSLSQSGYTF
>NA|TRBD1|TRBV28|TRBJ2-3
TGTGCCAGCAGCCTTACAGGGGACATCACGAGAACGCAGTATTTT
CASSLTGDITRTQYF
>NA|NA|TRBV7-2|TRBJ1-1
TGTGCCGGGAGTCGGGGGAACACTGAAGCTTTCTTT
CAGSRGNTEAFF
>NA|NA|TRBV5-1|TRBJ2-5
TGCGCCAGCAGCTTGGGAGCGGCGGCCGGAGAGACCCAGTACTTC
CASSLGAAAGETQYF
>few|TRBD1|TRBV3-1|TRBJ1-2
TGTGCCAGCAGCCAAGGGACAGGGCTGTTAACGAACTATGGCTACACCTTC
CASSQGTGLLTNYGYTF
>NA|TRBD2|TRBV11-2|TRBJ2-1
TGTGCCAGCAGCTTAGGGGTAGCGGGAGGGCCTGGGTATGAGCAGTTCTTC
CASSLGVAGGPGYEQFF
>NA|NA|TRBV7-9|TRBJ1-2
TGTGCCAGCAGCTTTTACCGGACCGTATTAACCCTTGGCTACACCTTC
CASSFYRTVLTLGYTF
>NA|NA|TRBV11-2|TRBJ1-1
TGTGCCAGCACCCATGCTACTAAGAACACTGAAGCTTTCTTT
CASTHATKNTEAFF
>NA|NA|TRBV7-2|TRBJ1-5
TGTGCCAGCAGCTTAGACAGGGAGGGCAATCAGCCCCAGCATTTT
CASSLDREGNQPQHF
>NA|NA|TRBV5-1|TRBJ2-7
TGCGCCAGCAGCTTGGTCTCAGGGAGCTCCTACGAGCAGTACTTC
CASSLVSGSSYEQYF
>few|NA|TRBV5-1|TRBJ1-5
TGCGCCAGCAGCCTGGAGCCTGGACAGTCCAGGGATCAGCCCCAGCATTTT
CASSLEPGQSRDQPQHF
>NA|TRBD1|TRBV9|TRBJ1-5
TGTGCCAGCAGCTCCCGGACAGGGGCTAATCAGCCCCAGCATTTT
CASSSRTGANQPQHF
>NA|NA|TRBV5-6|TRBJ1-1
TGTGCCAGCAGCTTGTTCGCACTGCCGTCGGGTGAAGCTTTCTTT
CASSLFALPSGEAFF
>NA|TRBD2|TRBV4-1|TRBJ2-2
TGCGCCAGCAGCCAATTTGCGGGAGGCCTCAACACCGGGGAGCTGTTTTTT
CASSQFAGGLNTGELFF
>NA|NA|TRBV6-6|TRBJ2-3
TGTGCCAGCATCTTAGGGACGGGCACAGATACGCAGTATTTT
CASILGTGTDTQYF
>few|TRBD1|TRBV5-1|TRBJ1-1
TGCGCCAGCAGCAAATCCGGGACAGGGGCGCCTGAAGCTTTCTTT
CASSKSGTGAPEAFF
>NA|TRBD2|TRBV20-1|TRBJ2-1
TGCAGTGCCCGACTAGCGGGAGGCTATGAGCAGTTCTTC
CSARLAGGYEQFF
>NA|TRBD1|TRBV4-3|TRBJ1-1
TGCGCCAGCAGCTTTGGGACAGGGGGCGATGAAGCTTTCTTT
CASSFGTGGDEAFF
>NA|TRBD1|TRBV20-1|TRBJ2-7
TGCAGTGCCCCGGGACAGGACTCCTACGAGCAGTACTTC
CSAPGQDSYEQYF
>NA|NA|TRBV7-9|TRBJ2-1
TGTGCCAGCAGCTGGGATAATGAGCAGTTCTTC
CASSWDNEQFF
>NA|NA|TRBV7-2|TRBJ2-1
TGTGCCAGCAGCTTAGTGGCAGGGAGCTCCTACAATGAGCAGTTCTTC
CASSLVAGSSYNEQFF
>NA|TRBD1|TRBV7-2|TRBJ1-5
TGTGCCAGCAGCTTATGGGGCAGGGGGAGCAATCAGCCCCAGCATTTT
CASSLWGRGSNQPQHF
>few|NA|TRBV5-1|TRBJ1-1
TGCGCCAGCAGCTTGTATGTACGAGAGAACACTGAAGCTTTCTTT
CASSLYVRENTEAFF
>few|NA|TRBV7-2|TRBJ2-7
TGTGCCAGCAGCTCCCAAGCGGGTTCGTCCTACGAGCAGTACTTC
CASSSQAGSSYEQYF
>few|NA|TRBV5-1|TRBJ2-5
TGCGCCAGCAGCTTGAGTGGCGGGACCCAACAAGAGACCCAGTACTTC
CASSLSGGTQQETQYF
>NA|TRBD2|TRBV7-9|TRBJ2-1
TGTGCCAGCAGCTTACGGGTAGCGGGAGACCTAACAAGTAGGTTCTTC
CASSLRVAGDLTSRFF
>NA|NA|TRBV7-2|TRBJ1-1
TGTGCCAGCCCGGCGAACACTGAAGCTTTCTTT
CASPANTEAFF
>NA|TRBD2|TRBV3-1|TRBJ2-3
TGTGCCAGCAGCCGTCCGGGACTAGCGGGTTCCGCTAGCACAGATACGCAGTATTTT
CASSRPGLAGSASTDTQYF
>few|TRBD1|TRBV4-3|TRBJ1-1
TGCGCCAGCAGCCGGGGGAGTCAGGGGGACACTGAAGCTTTCTTT
CASSRGSQGDTEAFF
>few|TRBD1|TRBV7-9|TRBJ2-7
TGTGCCAGCAGCTTAGACCAGGGGGACGAGCAGTACTTC
CASSLDQGDEQYF